A selection of T cell receptor beta chains follows, all from one sample in a study of T-cell memory formation after mild COVID-19. TCRdb fed the 5' RACE reads into MiXCR, producing one record per CDR3 protein. The sample yields approximately 89,000 distinct CDR3 sequences, around 13% seen once. Sequenced material: PBMCs or a T cell subset sorted from them (not recorded which). All receptors come from a man younger than 35 who had mild COVID-19 (a few samples of this study predate the infection). Cell type and time point are not known. Both conserved end residues are trimmed from each CDR3.

TRBV3-2 ASRAQGRQPQH
TRBV7-9 ASSLAGQGALSEKLF
TRBV19 ASRGGIEAF
TRBV5-6 ASSSWSFWNQPQH
TRBV12-3/TRBV12-4 ASSGRDTDYNEQF
TRBV5-1 ASSKGSDVYEAF
TRBV13 ASRWGNEQF
TRBV7-8 ASSLARGGLNEQF
TRBV7-9 ASSNGGLNSPLH
TRBV7-9 ASSGMSGDSYNEQF
TRBV7-9 ASSPDADRPNTEAF
TRBV28 ASIKRLGVPDTQY
TRBV5-4 ASSPGQINTEAF
TRBV7-9 ASTHPGQRVSTQY
TRBV7-9 ASSLKETQY
TRBV6-1 ATKIRDRAGNQPQH
TRBV3-1 ASGKPSGVPGELF
TRBV4-2 ASSLLGSRVSGANVLT
TRBV7-9 ASSLASGAKAPLIYEQY
TRBV27 ASRSGGEYQPQH
TRBV10-3 AISPGTGLAGELF
TRBV16 ASSSGTGSDEQY
TRBV5-6 ASSYLDSQPQH
TRBV7-2 ASNLSPGHLMNTEAF
TRBV29-1 SVEDMSSGNTIY
TRBV7-9 ASSFPNGLGHTEAF
TRBV7-3 ASSVGRLSGYT
TRBV19 ASLTGPGYGYT
TRBV7-8 ASSFFRGGPGGAQY
TRBV10-2 ASSDMYEQY
TRBV27 ASSPGAMNTEAF
TRBV7-9 ASTSDSLEQF
TRBV7-9 ASTWSPDEAF
TRBV4-3 ASSIRGSGELF
TRBV5-1 ASSPGAGAGNEQF
TRBV12-3/TRBV12-4 ASISDWGFATF
TRBV27 ASSMTGAAEAF
TRBV12-3/TRBV12-4 ASSLMRNTGELF
TRBV12-3/TRBV12-4 ASSPGPRGSNQPQH
TRBV6-5 ASSYSTAGNYGYT
TRBV7-3 ASSLRDSGNTGELF
TRBV2 ASSAGSQETQY
TRBV24-1 ATSDRVLGETQY
TRBV12-3/TRBV12-4 ASSFPGTEAF
TRBV7-9 ASSPAVRPGGSYEQY
TRBV6-5 ASSYSRALNTEAF
TRBV6-6 ASSPGPFVQEGANYGYT
TRBV20-1 SARQGPGANVLT
TRBV4-3 ASSLGPGGTEAF
TRBV11-2 ASRPEGLAKNIQY
TRBV9 ASSAHRDMNTEAF
TRBV5-5 ASSLEDVGVVSYEQY
TRBV19 ASSPDRNEETQY
TRBV5-1 ASSLGQSSYEQY
TRBV19 ASRSLEGVGTEAF